The 4 T cell receptor beta chains reported below all come from one sample, sequenced in a study of PD-1 blockade in classical Hodgkin lymphoma. TCRdb's copy holds only in-frame clones and misses some; the assay was immunoSEQ multiplex PCR. The top ten clones hold around 2.7% of a sample with under 20,000 clones, over 65% of them seen once. Time point meaning: cycle 4 day 1 (C4D1), after 5 to 7 weeks of nivolumab. Each patient experienced a relapse that followed autologous stem cell transplantation, and brentuximab vedotin exposure varied. By magnetic negative selection, CD4+ T cells were purified from thawed PBMCs. The material was CD4+ T cells from blood, obtained before the fourth cycle of nivolumab. These receptor sequences come from a human donor with classical Hodgkin lymphoma.

This rearrangement joins TRBV9 to TRBJ1-2; perhaps TRBD1 as D (6 bases). The CDR3 sequence is 15 residues long. Trimming removed 3 bases from V and 6 bases from J, with 18 bases in between. CDR1 and CDR2 from the germline V gene are SGDLS and YYNGEE. CDR3 nucleotides: TGTGCCAGCAGCGGCACAAGACAGGAGTTGGATGGCTACACCTTC. Translated: CASSGTRQELDGYTF.

CDR3 sequence: CASSQEAGLQGYEQYF. The DNA for the CDR3 is TGTGCCAGCAGCCAGGAAGCGGGACTTCAAGGGTACGAGCAGTACTTC. The V gene is TRBV4-2, the J gene TRBJ2-7; 7 bases line up with TRBD2. J was trimmed by 4 bases and V by 3 bases; bases with no gene match: 12. Germline V lookup: CDR1 LGHNA, CDR2 YNFKEQ. This CDR3 comprises 16 residues.

This clone has more than one count but fewer than ten. The V call is TRBV5-1, the J call TRBJ2-3, with D maybe TRBD1 (5 bases). Between the trimmed V and J ends, which lost 0 bases and 1 base, there was a span of 15 bases. Germline-derived CDR1 and CDR2 are SGHRS and YFSETQ. The CDR3 covers 17 residues. The CDR3 DNA is TGCGCCAGCAGCTTGGCACCCAGGGTTTTTGGCACAGATACGCAGTATTTT. Translating gives CASSLAPRVFGTDTQYF.

The gene calls are TRBV7-2 and TRBJ2-2; D not certain. The CDR3 consists of 14 residues. The germline V and J ends were trimmed by 1 base and 5 bases, with 8 bases remaining between them. Germline CDR1 is SGHTA and CDR2 is FQGNSA. In nucleotides, the CDR3 is TGTGCCAGCAGCTTAGTTTGGGCAACCGGGGAGCTGTTTTTT. Amino acids: CASSLVWATGELFF.